This is a list of T cell receptor beta chains from one sample in a study of cytomegalovirus exposure and HLA in healthy donors. Assay: immunoSEQ multiplex PCR; the TCRdb copy retains only in-frame clones and omits some. Altogether 50,000 or so clones are present, approximately 52% being singletons, with the ten largest covering over 9.5%. The sequenced material came from PBMCs. The receptors here all came from a human donor in good health. Each CDR3 is given without its conserved first and last residue. Each record gives: V gene, J gene, clone size, CDR3 length, CDR3 protein. Rows give clone size only sometimes, using once, few, many, or a class for an expanded clone.

TRBV30	TRBJ2-7	few	12	AWSVGTGRYEQY
TRBV6-5	TRBJ2-7	NA	11	ASERHGHYEQY
TRBV5-6	TRBJ2-3	NA	13	ASSRGTGLTDTQY
TRBV5-4	TRBJ1-1	few	12	ASSGDRSNTEAF
TRBV7-7	TRBJ2-5	NA	13	ASSLGQGARETQY
TRBV5-1	TRBJ1-1	NA	11	ASSIDKNTEAF
TRBV7-8	TRBJ2-7	few	11	ASSLRGEDEQY
TRBV2	TRBJ2-5	NA	13	ASIRGQGRQETQY
TRBV29-1	TRBJ1-2	NA	9	SAKDNYGYP
TRBV4-1	TRBJ1-5	few	11	ASSQESSQPQH
TRBV30	TRBJ2-7	few	11	ALEGDTNYEQY
TRBV9	TRBJ1-1	few	13	ASSVAPTGVTEAF
TRBV7-2	TRBJ2-3	NA	10	ASSPGGDTQY
TRBV18	TRBJ2-1	NA	12	ASSPDRGINEQF
TRBV5-6	TRBJ1-3	NA	13	ASMEAPSRGNTIY
TRBV4-2	TRBJ2-6	NA	15	ASSSLAAHSGANVLT
TRBV7-3	TRBJ1-1	once	11	ASSLKGYGEAF
TRBV5-5	TRBJ2-7	NA	12	ASSIPQGADEQY
TRBV2	TRBJ2-7	NA	13	ASGPRGGGIYEQY
TRBV19	TRBJ2-1	few	13	ASSLGTSQYNEQF
TRBV5-6	TRBJ1-5	NA	13	ASSLGNRDAQPQH
TRBV6-5	TRBJ2-3	NA	14	ASSYTGLRSTDTQY
TRBV7-2	TRBJ2-7	NA	11	ASSPSVAYEQY
TRBV19	TRBJ1-1	NA	11	ASSTQGNTEAF
TRBV29-1	TRBJ2-1	NA	9	SRGYHNEQF
TRBV27	TRBJ2-1	NA	16	ASSFPGLAGGAYNEQF
TRBV5-8	TRBJ1-2	NA	11	ASRTRGSYGYT
TRBV27	TRBJ2-5	NA	11	ASSSGQKETQY
TRBV14	TRBJ1-6	NA	13	ASSQPSSYNSPLH
TRBV6-6	TRBJ2-5	NA	10	ASRGGIGEQY
TRBV7-7	TRBJ2-2	NA	11	ASSFSRAGELF
TRBV4-2	TRBJ1-2	NA	11	ASSQTGSYGYT
TRBV7-2	TRBJ2-5	NA	12	ASSLQTGGETQY
TRBV5-1	TRBJ1-1	NA	11	ASSFQGASEAF
TRBV9	TRBJ2-1	NA	12	ASSAPRSYNEQF
TRBV7-7	TRBJ2-3	NA	11	ASSPDREDTQY
TRBV18	TRBJ1-2	NA	12	ASSPGGLNYGYT
TRBV5-1	TRBJ2-2	NA	11	ASSLGQTGELF
TRBV5-1	TRBJ2-7	NA	14	ASSSRVAESSYEQY
TRBV5-1	TRBJ1-2	many	9	ASSTGYGYT
TRBV19	TRBJ1-2	NA	12	ASSTDRVYYGYT
TRBV4-1	TRBJ2-7	NA	13	ASSPWVNSGHEQY
TRBV7-9	TRBJ2-1	NA	14	ASSSQTSGPRLEQF
TRBV9	TRBJ2-2	NA	13	ASSEGGGNTGELF